This T cell receptor (beta chain) appears in the sequencing data of a study of tumor and adjacent non-tumor tissue in lung cancer (dated by TCRdb to the late 2010s). As for the study more broadly: Of the cohort, around eleven patients had adenocarcinoma, 2 had squamous cell carcinoma and 1 had small cell lung cancer. TCRbeta CDR3 sequencing was performed on 30 to 35 paired specimens, with one tumor sample and one normal lung sample collected per patient. The study compared bulk TCRbeta repertoires from lung tumor tissue and matched distant non-tumor lung tissue of about 16 lung cancer patients. The roughly 15 patients were aged roughly 30 to 85 years, included ten or so men and 5 women, and had TNM stage I to III disease. Sequencing generated a total of 125,075,908 productive TCRbeta reads, averaging around 4.2 million reads per sample.

RNA was isolated from bulk, unsorted tissue, and RNA quality was assessed with a NanoDrop ND-1000 and an Agilent 2100. Normal lung samples were distant non-tumor tissue taken more than 3 cm from the tumor edge. Donors were newly diagnosed lung cancer patients admitted for thoracic surgery in China between August and November 2014, without prior chemotherapy. The study excluded patients who had received radiotherapy or chemotherapy before or who had another cancer at the same time. Pieces of surgical tissue measuring roughly 1-2.2 cm3 were kept in RNAlater solution and held at -80 degrees C until needed. Regarding this clonotype: It lacks a known antigen. Base qualities are not provided; no much larger clone lies one nucleotide away.

Library creation used multiplex PCR. Sequenced using an Illumina HiSeq 2500. Following protocols modified from ARM-PCR, the researchers constructed TCRbeta libraries through three rounds of nested PCR with primers (Table S4). Before sequencing, PCR products of 200-500 bp were excised from the gel and purified with the QIAquick gel extraction kit. On the authors' methods: Trimmomatic was used to clean the reads, FLASH merged the cleaned reads into complete CDR3 sequences, and MiTCR assigned the sequences to V(D)J germline segments. VDJtools was used to compute clonal diversity as the inverse Simpson's index. A read counted as productive if the sequence was in-frame and lacked a premature stop codon. TCRdb trimmed the raw reads at Q25, called clones with MiXCR and kept productive beta chains. Rows merge per CDR3 protein into single entries with the most common DNA and genes. The V and J calls reflect TCRdb's pipeline rather than the authors' work. This sample gives 98,000 or so distinct CDR3 sequences in total; 80% of them show up just once. Less than 40% of the sample is taken by the ten largest.

The study at large found these results: Only 15 or so patients were included in the cohort, and the need for larger samples and more detailed clinical data was noted by the authors. Tumor tissue showed significantly higher TCR diversity (inverse Simpson) than normal lung tissue, at 431.37 vs 166.20 (P = 0.0075, Mann-Whitney U test). Because peripheral blood was not sequenced, the blood TCRbeta repertoires of the lung cancer patients in the study went unexamined. A significantly larger cumulative share of the repertoire was made up by the top 100 clones in normal lung than in tumor tissue. Younger patients had significantly higher TCR diversity, and higher tumor TCR diversity was associated with shorter overall and disease-free survival. The methods do not name the sequencing platform or mention unique molecular identifiers.

Relative to germline, V is 8 bases shorter and J is 2 bases shorter, with 14 bases between their ends. The CDR3 measures 14 amino acids from cysteine to phenylalanine. The DNA shown is the 42-base CDR3, in frame from base 1. The rearrangement combines TRBV12-3 or TRBV12-4 with TRBJ2-3, with no confidently assigned D gene. The sequencing input was distant non-tumor lung tissue. The TCR comes from a man in his sixties with small cell lung cancer. This receptor carries the CDR3 CASGKKSDTDTQYF. The DNA sequence is TGTGCCAGCGGTAAAAAGAGCGACACAGATACGCAGTATTTT.